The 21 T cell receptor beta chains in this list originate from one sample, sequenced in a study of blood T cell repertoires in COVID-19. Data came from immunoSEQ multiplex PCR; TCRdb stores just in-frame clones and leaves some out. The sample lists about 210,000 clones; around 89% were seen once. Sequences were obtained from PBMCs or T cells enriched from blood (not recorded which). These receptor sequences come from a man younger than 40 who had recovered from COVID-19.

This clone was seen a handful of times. CDR3: CSVERRNTEAFF. CDR3 DNA sequence: TGCAGCGTTGAACGCAGGAACACTGAAGCTTTCTTT. The V call is TRBV29-1, the J call TRBJ1-1; D gene uncertain. The V and J ends lost 2 bases and 1 base respectively, with 5 bases between them. The length of the CDR3 is 12 residues. From germline, CDR1 is SQVTM and CDR2 ANQGSEA.

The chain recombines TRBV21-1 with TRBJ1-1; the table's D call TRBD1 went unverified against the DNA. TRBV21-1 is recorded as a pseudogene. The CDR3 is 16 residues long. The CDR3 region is CASSKECGQGATEAFF. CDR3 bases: TGTGCCAGCAGCAAAGAGTGCGGGCAGGGGGCGACTGAAGCTTTCTTT.

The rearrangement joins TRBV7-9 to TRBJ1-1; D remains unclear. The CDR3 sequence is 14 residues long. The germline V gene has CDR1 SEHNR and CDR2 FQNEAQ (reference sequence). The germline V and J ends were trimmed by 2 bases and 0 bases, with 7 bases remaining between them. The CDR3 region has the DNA TGTGCCAGCAGCTTATCTGTTATGAACACTGAAGCTTTCTTT. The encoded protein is CASSLSVMNTEAFF.

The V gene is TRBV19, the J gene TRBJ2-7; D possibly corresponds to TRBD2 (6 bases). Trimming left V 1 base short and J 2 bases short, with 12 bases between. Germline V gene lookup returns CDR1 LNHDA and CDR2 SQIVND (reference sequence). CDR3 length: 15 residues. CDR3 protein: CASSIAGTVTYEQYF. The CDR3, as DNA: TGTGCCAGTAGTATAGCCGGGACTGTTACCTACGAGCAGTACTTC.

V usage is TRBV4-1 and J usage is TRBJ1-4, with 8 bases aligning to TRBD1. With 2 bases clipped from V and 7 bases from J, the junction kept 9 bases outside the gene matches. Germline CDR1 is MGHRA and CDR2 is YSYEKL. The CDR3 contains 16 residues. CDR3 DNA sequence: TGCGCCAGCAGCCAATCCCTCCGGACAGGGCTTGAAAAACTGTTTTTT. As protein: CASSQSLRTGLEKLFF.

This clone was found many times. The chain's CDR3 is CASSQDVTSGGAVNTGELFF. The CDR3, as DNA: TGTGCCAGCAGCCAAGATGTGACTAGCGGGGGAGCAGTTAACACCGGGGAGCTGTTTTTT. The chain uses TRBV4-2 and TRBJ2-2, with 12 bases fitting TRBD2. Trimming removed 0 bases from V and 2 bases from J; junction bases left unmatched: 10. Germline V lookup: CDR1 LGHNA, CDR2 YNFKEQ. The CDR3 has 20 amino acids.

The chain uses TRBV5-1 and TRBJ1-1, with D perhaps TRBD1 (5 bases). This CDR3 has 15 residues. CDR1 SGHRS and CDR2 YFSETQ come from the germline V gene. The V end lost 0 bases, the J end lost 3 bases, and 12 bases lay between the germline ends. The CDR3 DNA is TGCGCCAGCAGCTTGGGGAGGCGGGGGGACACTGAAGCTTTCTTT. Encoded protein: CASSLGRRGDTEAFF.

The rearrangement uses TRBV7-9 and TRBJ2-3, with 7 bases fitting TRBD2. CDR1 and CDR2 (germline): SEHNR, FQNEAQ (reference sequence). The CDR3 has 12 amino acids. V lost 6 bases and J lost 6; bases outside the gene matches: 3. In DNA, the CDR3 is TGTGCCAGCAGATCAGCGGGGGATACGCAGTATTTT. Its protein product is CASRSAGDTQYF.

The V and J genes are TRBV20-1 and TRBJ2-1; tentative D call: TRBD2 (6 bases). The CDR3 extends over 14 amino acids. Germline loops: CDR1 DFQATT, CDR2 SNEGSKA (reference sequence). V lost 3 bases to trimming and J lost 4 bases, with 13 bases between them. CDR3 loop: CSASISGLYNEQFF. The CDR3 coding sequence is TGCAGTGCTAGTATTAGCGGACTTTACAATGAGCAGTTCTTC.

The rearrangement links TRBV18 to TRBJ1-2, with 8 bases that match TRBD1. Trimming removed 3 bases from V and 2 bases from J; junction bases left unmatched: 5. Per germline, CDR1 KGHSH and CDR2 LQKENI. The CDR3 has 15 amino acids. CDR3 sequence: CASSPDRGYNYGYTF. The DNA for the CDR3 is TGTGCCAGCTCACCCGACAGGGGTTACAACTATGGCTACACCTTC.

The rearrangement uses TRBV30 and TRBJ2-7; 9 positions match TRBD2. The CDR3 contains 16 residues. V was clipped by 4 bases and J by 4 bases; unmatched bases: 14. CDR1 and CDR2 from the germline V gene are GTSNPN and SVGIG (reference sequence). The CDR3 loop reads CAWTPLRRGGPYEQYF. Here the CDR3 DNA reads TGTGCCTGGACCCCGCTCCGGCGGGGGGGCCCTTACGAGCAGTACTTC.

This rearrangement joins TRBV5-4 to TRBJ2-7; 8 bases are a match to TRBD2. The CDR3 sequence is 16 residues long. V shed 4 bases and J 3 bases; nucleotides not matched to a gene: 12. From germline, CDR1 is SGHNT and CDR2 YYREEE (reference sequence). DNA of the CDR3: TGTGCCAGCAGCGGACCCGCTCTAGCGGGTGTCTACGAGCAGTACTTC. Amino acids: CASSGPALAGVYEQYF.

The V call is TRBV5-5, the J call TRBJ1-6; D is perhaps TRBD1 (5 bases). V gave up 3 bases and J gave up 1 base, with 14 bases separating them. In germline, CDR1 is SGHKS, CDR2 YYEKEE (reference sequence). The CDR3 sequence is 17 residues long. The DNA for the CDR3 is TGTGCCAGCAGCTCCCCGGGGGGGTCGTCCTATAATTCACCCCTCCACTTT. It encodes CASSSPGGSSYNSPLHF.

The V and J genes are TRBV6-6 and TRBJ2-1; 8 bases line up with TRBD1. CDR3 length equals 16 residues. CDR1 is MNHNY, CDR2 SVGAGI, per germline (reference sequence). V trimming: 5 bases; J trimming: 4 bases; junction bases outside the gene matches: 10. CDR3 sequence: CASSSRGTGAYNEQFF. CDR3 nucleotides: TGTGCCAGCAGTAGCCGTGGGACAGGTGCATACAATGAGCAGTTCTTC.

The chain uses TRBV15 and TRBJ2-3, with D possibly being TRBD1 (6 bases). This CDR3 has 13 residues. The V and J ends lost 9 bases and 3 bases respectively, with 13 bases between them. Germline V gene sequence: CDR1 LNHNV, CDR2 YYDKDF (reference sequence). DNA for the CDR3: TGTGCCACAGATAACCAGGGGACAGATACGCAGTATTTT. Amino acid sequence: CATDNQGTDTQYF.

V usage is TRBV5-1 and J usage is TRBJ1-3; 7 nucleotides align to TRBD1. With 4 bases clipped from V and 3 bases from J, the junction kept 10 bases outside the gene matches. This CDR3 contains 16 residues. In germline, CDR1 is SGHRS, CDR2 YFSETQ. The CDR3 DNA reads TGCGCCAGCAGCCTGGGGACAGCAAATTTTGGAAACACCATATATTTT. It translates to CASSLGTANFGNTIYF. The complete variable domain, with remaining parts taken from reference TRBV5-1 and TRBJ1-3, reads KAGVTQTPRYLIKTRGQQVTLSCSPISGHRSVSWYQQTPGQGLQFLFEYFSETQRNKGNFPGRFSGRQFSNSRSEMNVSTLELGDSALYLCASSLGTANFGNTIYFGEGSWLTVV.

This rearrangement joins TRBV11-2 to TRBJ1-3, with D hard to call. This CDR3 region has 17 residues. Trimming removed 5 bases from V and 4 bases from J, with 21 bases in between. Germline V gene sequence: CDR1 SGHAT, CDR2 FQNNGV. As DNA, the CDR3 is TGTGCCAGCAGCCCAGCGGTACAGACCTGGCTCGGAAACACCATATATTTT. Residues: CASSPAVQTWLGNTIYF. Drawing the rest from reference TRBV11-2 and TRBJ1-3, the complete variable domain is EAGVAQSPRYKIIEKRQSVAFWCNPISGHATLYWYQQILGQGPKLLIQFQNNGVVDDSQLPKDRFSAERLKGVDSTLKIQPAKLEDSAVYLCASSPAVQTWLGNTIYFGEGSWLTVV.

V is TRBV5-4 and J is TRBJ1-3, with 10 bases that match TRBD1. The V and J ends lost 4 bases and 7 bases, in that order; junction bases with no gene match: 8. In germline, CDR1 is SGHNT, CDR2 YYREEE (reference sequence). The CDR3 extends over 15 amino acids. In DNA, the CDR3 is TGTGCCAGCAGCGACCGGGACAGGGGTAGTAACACCATATATTTT. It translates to CASSDRDRGSNTIYF.

The DNA for the CDR3 is TGTGCCAGCACGCGGGGGACGGACGGCACCGGGGAGCTGTTTTTT. Translating gives CASTRGTDGTGELFF. The rearrangement joins TRBV5-4 to TRBJ2-2; 7 bases map to TRBD2. Trimming took 6 bases from V and 4 from J; bases not matched to a gene: 9. The germline V gene encodes CDR1 SGHNT and CDR2 YYREEE (reference sequence). CDR3 length equals 15 residues.

The CDR3 loop is CASSHRQGAKEEQFF. For the CDR3, the DNA is TGTGCCAGCAGCCATCGACAGGGAGCCAAAGAAGAGCAGTTCTTC. This chain uses TRBV5-4 with TRBJ2-1; 7 bases are shared with TRBD1. The length of the CDR3 is 15 residues. V dropped 4 bases and J dropped 10; count of bases not matched to a gene: 14. Germline V lookup: CDR1 SGHNT, CDR2 YYREEE (reference sequence).

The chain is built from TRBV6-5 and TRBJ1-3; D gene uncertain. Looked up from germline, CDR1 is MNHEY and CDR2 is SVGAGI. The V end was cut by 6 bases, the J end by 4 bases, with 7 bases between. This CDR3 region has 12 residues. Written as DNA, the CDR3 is TGTGCCAGCAGCACACCAGGAAACACCATATATTTT. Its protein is CASSTPGNTIYF.